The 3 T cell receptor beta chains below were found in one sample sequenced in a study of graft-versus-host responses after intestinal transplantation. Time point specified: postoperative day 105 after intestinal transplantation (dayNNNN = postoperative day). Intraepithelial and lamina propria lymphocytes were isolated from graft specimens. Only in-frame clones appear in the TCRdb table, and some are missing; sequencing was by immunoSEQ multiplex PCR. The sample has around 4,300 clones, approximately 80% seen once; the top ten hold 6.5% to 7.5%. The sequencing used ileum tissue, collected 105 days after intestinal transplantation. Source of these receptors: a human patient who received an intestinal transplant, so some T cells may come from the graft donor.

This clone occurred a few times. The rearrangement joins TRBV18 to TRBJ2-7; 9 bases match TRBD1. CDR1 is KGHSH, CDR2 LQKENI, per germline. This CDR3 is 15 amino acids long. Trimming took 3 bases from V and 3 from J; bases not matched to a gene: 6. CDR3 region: CASSPGDRANYEQYF. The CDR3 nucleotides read TGTGCCAGCTCACCTGGGGACAGGGCCAACTACGAGCAGTACTTC.

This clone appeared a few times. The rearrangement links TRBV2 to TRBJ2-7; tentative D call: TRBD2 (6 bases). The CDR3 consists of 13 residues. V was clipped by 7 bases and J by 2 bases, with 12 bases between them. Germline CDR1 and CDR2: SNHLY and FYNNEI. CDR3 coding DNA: TGTGCCAGCACTCGGGACTTTACCTACGAGCAGTACTTC. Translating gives CASTRDFTYEQYF.

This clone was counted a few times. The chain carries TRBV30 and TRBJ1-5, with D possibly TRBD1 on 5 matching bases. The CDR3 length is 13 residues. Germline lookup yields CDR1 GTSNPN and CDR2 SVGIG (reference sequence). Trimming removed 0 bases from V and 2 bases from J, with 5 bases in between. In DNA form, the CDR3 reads TGTGCCTGGAGTGTACAGGGCAATCAGCCCCAGCATTTT. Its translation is CAWSVQGNQPQHF.